This TCR beta chain was sequenced in a study of T cells in Graves' hyperthyroidism and ophthalmopathy. Findings of the study overall: Ophthalmopathy prediction by the model preceded onset by a median 6.5 months. The blood repertoire included most of the expanded thyroid clonotypes above 0.001.

Authors of the study amplified TCR beta CDR3 regions from RNA transcripts. Initially, a first-round RT-PCR of the TCR CDR3 employed the HTBI primer set. TCRdb re-called the multiplex PCR reads through MiXCR, storing one row per CDR3 protein. In the table there are 650,000 to 800,000 distinct CDR3 sequences, approximately 42% of which are singletons. Per the germline V gene, CDR1 is SNHLY and CDR2 is FYNNEI. This CDR3 region has 14 residues. Those patients with uncontrolled infection, other autoimmune disease, pregnancy or lactation were excluded. Thyroid ultrasound, orbital computed tomography, clinical symptoms, and serum thyroxine and TRAb underpinned diagnoses. To note about this clonotype: Antigen specificity is unknown.

This receptor was taken from an adult man with Graves' disease, either hyperthyroidism or ophthalmopathy (not recorded which). The specimen sequenced was peripheral blood or thyroid tissue (not recorded which). The rearrangement links TRBV2 to TRBJ1-5; maybe TRBD1 (6 bases). The CDR3 sequence: CARGAGIANQPQHF. The CDR3 DNA reads TGTGCTAGGGGGGCAGGCATAGCCAATCAGCCCCAGCATTTT.